This TCR beta chain was captured by sequencing in a study of blood T cell repertoires in COVID-19. Study-level information: Researchers got acute and convalescent COVID-19 samples from the United States, Italy and Spain.

Per the germline V gene, CDR1 is SGHDT and CDR2 is YYEEEE. Trimming stripped 3 bases from V and 3 bases from J, with 13 bases between. The CDR3 covers 14 residues. The protocol was immunoSEQ multiplex PCR, while the TCRdb copy is restricted to in-frame clones and leaves out a portion. The table includes around 300,000 clones, roughly 85% detected once. V is TRBV5-6 and J is TRBJ2-7, with D possibly matching TRBD1 (5 bases). The sample consisted of peripheral blood. The receptor was derived from a human donor in a cohort sampled during active COVID-19. The CDR3 is CASSSLTDLYEQYF. CDR3 nucleotides: TGTGCCAGCAGCTCGCTGACAGACCTCTACGAGCAGTACTTC.